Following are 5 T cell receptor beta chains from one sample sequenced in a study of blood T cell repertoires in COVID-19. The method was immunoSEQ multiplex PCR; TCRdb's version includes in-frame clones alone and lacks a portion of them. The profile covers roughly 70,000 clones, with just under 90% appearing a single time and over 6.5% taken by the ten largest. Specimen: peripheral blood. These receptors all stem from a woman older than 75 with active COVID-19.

The CDR3 spells CASMSGFNDEQYF. The CDR3 DNA reads TGTGCCAGCATGTCAGGGTTTAACGACGAGCAGTACTTC. This rearrangement joins TRBV27 to TRBJ2-7, with a weak D call TRBD1 (5 bases). The CDR3 spans 13 residues. V was cut by 7 bases and J by 5 bases, with 15 bases left in between. Germline V lookup: CDR1 MNHEY, CDR2 SMNVEV (reference sequence).

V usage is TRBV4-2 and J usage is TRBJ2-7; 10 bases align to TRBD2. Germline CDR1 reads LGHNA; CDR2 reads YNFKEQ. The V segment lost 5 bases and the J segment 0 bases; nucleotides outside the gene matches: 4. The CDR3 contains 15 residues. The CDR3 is CASSSGTSASYEQYF. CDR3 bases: TGTGCCAGCAGCTCCGGGACTAGCGCCTCCTACGAGCAGTACTTC.

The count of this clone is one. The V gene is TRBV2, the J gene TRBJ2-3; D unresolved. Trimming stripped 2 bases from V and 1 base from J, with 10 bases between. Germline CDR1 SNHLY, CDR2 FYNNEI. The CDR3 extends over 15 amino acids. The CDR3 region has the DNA TGTGCCAGCAGTGAACGGATGGGCGGCACAGATACGCAGTATTTT. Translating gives CASSERMGGTDTQYF.

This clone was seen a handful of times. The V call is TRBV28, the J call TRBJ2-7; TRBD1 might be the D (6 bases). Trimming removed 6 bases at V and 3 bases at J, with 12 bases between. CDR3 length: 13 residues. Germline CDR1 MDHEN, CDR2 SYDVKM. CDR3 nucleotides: TGTGCCAGCAGAAAGACAGGTCACTACGAGCAGTACTTC. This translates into CASRKTGHYEQYF.

Written as DNA, the CDR3 is TGTGCCAGCAGTCCGTTCGTGGGGGCAAGGACCTATAATTCACCCCTCCACTTT. Its protein product is CASSPFVGARTYNSPLHF. This chain joins TRBV27 and TRBJ1-6, with D possibly matching TRBD1 (6 bases). The CDR3 length is 18 residues. Germline V CDR1 and CDR2: MNHEY, SMNVEV (reference sequence). The germline V and J ends were trimmed by 5 bases and 2 bases, with 19 bases remaining between them.